A selection of T cell receptor beta chains follows, all from one sample in a study of cytomegalovirus exposure and HLA in healthy donors. The method was immunoSEQ multiplex PCR; TCRdb's version includes in-frame clones alone and lacks a portion of them. The repertoire consists of about 130,000 clones, with around three quarters occurring once and the leading ten covering 3.6%. Input material: PBMCs. The receptors originated from a man aged 40-49 years in good health and CMV-seronegative. Both conserved end residues are part of each CDR3. A D gene is named only where the DNA matches it firmly. Some rows have no size entry. The others give once, few or many, or a class for an expanded clone.

abundance | d_gene | len | j_gene | v_gene | CDR3aa | CDR3nt
. | . | 19 | TRBJ2-3 | TRBV4-1 | CASSQDLRFNSRSTDTQYF | TGCGCCAGCAGCCAAGACTTACGGTTTAATAGCCGTAGCACAGATACGCAGTATTTT
. | . | 12 | TRBJ1-2 | TRBV7-2 | CASSSDYYGYTF | TGTGCCAGCAGCTCGGACTACTATGGCTACACCTTC
. | . | 14 | TRBJ1-1 | TRBV5-1 | CAGSLGQGRAEAFF | TGCGCCGGCAGCCTGGGGCAGGGCAGGGCTGAAGCTTTCTTT
. | TRBD1 | 16 | TRBJ1-4 | TRBV4-2 | CASSQGPQGGNEKLFF | TGTGCCAGCAGCCAAGGCCCCCAGGGGGGTAATGAAAAACTGTTTTTT
. | . | 16 | TRBJ1-3 | TRBV11-3 | CASSDGSITSGNTIYF | TGTGCCAGCAGCGATGGCTCCATCACCTCTGGAAACACCATATATTTT
. | TRBD2 | 17 | TRBJ2-5 | TRBV7-6 | CASSLGLGGGYQETQYF | TGTGCCAGCAGCTTGGGTTTGGGGGGAGGGTACCAAGAGACCCAGTACTTC
. | . | 15 | TRBJ2-1 | TRBV5-4 | CASSLNGVPTDEQFF | TGTGCCAGCAGCTTGAACGGGGTGCCCACCGATGAGCAGTTCTTC
. | . | 12 | TRBJ2-5 | TRBV6-1 | CASSEAGETQYF | TGTGCCAGCAGTGAAGCCGGTGAGACCCAGTACTTC
. | TRBD2 | 15 | TRBJ2-1 | TRBV6-4 | CASSELAGGPDEQFF | TGTGCCAGCAGTGAACTAGCGGGGGGGCCAGATGAGCAGTTCTTC
. | . | 14 | TRBJ1-5 | TRBV9 | CASSQSGSNQPQHF | TGTGCCAGCAGTCAATCAGGTAGCAATCAGCCCCAGCATTTT
few | TRBD1 | 12 | TRBJ2-5 | TRBV6-1 | CASSETPDREYF | TGTGCCAGCAGTGAGACCCCGGACAGGGAGTACTTC
. | TRBD1 | 14 | TRBJ2-1 | TRBV19 | CASTLTGQVNEQFF | TGTGCCAGTACCCTAACGGGACAGGTGAATGAGCAGTTCTTC
. | . | 12 | TRBJ1-2 | TRBV10-3 | CATQQGPYGYTF | TGTGCCACCCAACAGGGCCCTTATGGCTACACCTTC
once | TRBD2 | 16 | TRBJ2-1 | TRBV5-1 | CASSPRLAGGPHEQFF | TGCGCCAGCAGCCCGCGACTAGCGGGGGGGCCCCATGAGCAGTTCTTC
few | TRBD1 | 13 | TRBJ1-4 | TRBV6-1 | CASSLGQVEKLFF | TGTGCCAGCAGTTTGGGACAGGTAGAAAAACTGTTTTTT
. | TRBD1 | 16 | TRBJ1-3 | TRBV4-3 | CASSQTRTGTGNTIYF | TGCGCCAGCAGCCAGACCAGGACAGGGACAGGAAACACCATATATTTT
. | TRBD1 | 16 | TRBJ1-5 | TRBV7-2 | CASSLGTGSGNQPQHF | TGTGCCAGCAGCTTAGGGACAGGCTCTGGCAATCAGCCCCAGCATTTT
. | . | 15 | TRBJ1-1 | TRBV9 | CASSVAGGIGTEAFF | TGTGCCAGCAGCGTAGCTGGAGGGATCGGAACTGAAGCTTTCTTT
. | . | 15 | TRBJ2-2 | TRBV28 | CASSLELDSAGELFF | TGTGCCAGCAGTTTAGAGTTAGACTCGGCCGGGGAGCTGTTTTTT
. | . | 14 | TRBJ2-7 | TRBV6-5 | CASSNTETVQEQYF | TGTGCCAGCAGCAACACGGAGACAGTTCAGGAGCAGTACTTC
. | . | 16 | TRBJ2-5 | TRBV7-9 | CASSSTGGGQVKTQYF | TGTGCCAGCAGCTCTACGGGGGGCGGACAAGTGAAGACCCAGTACTTC
few | TRBD1 | 13 | TRBJ1-2 | TRBV18 | CASSPDRDHGYTF | TGTGCCAGCTCACCAGACAGGGATCATGGCTACACCTTC
. | TRBD1 | 14 | TRBJ1-2 | TRBV12-5 | CASGGSTGGDGYTF | TGTGCTAGTGGTGGATCAACAGGGGGTGATGGCTACACCTTC
. | . | 13 | TRBJ2-4 | TRBV10-1 | CASRRGLENIQYF | TGCGCCAGCCGTCGGGGATTAGAAAACATTCAGTACTTC
. | TRBD1 | 13 | TRBJ2-1 | TRBV6-4 | CATKDREDNEQFF | TGTGCCACCAAGGACAGGGAGGACAATGAGCAGTTCTTC
few | . | 15 | TRBJ1-1 | TRBV7-2 | CASSLAGSAGTEAFF | TGTGCCAGCAGCTTAGCGGGCTCAGCAGGGACTGAAGCTTTCTTT